This paragraph covers one T cell receptor beta chain sequence. Its antigen is not identified. This record comes from a study of identical twins. Study results and limitations: Cord blood beta clonotypes present at high abundance carried fewer insertions; no such pattern appeared in memory repertoires. Less excess twin sharing appeared in beta out-of-frame sequences.

TCRdb reprocessed the 5' RACE reads via MiXCR and lists one record per CDR3 protein. The sample shows about 470,000 distinct CDR3 sequences, roughly 24% of them seen only once. CDR3 size: 15 residues. The V and J ends lost 6 bases and 0 bases respectively, with 12 bases between them. CDR1 and CDR2 from the germline V gene are SGHRS and YFSETQ. The same sample was also used in a study of T cells expressing NK-cell markers.

The rearrangement joins TRBV5-1 to TRBJ2-2, with D tentatively TRBD1 (6 bases). The sequenced sample was CD4+ T cells sorted from blood. This receptor was obtained from a woman aged 18-30 years in good health. For the CDR3, the DNA is TGCGCCAGCATCGCAGGGGACCCGAACACCGGGGAGCTGTTTTTT. Its translation: CASIAGDPNTGELFF.